This T cell receptor (beta chain) was sequenced for a study of cytomegalovirus exposure and HLA in healthy donors. Concerning this clone: Its antigen is undetermined.

Study results and limitations: Being productive about 87% or about 30% of the time was typical of most TCR beta V segments in an earlier analysis.

This CDR3 is built from 15 residues. Deletions cut 4 bases from V and 4 bases from J, with 17 bases between. Germline CDR1 SGHRS, CDR2 YFSETQ. PCR primers comprised 60 Vbeta and 13 Jbeta primers. Measured with immunoSEQ multiplex PCR; TCRdb has only the in-frame clones, and not every one. The sample comprises 110,000 or so clones, about 61% of which are singletons, and about 8.5% rests with the top ten. Whereas donors were nominally healthy upon sampling, unrecorded immune exposures were probable. Source material: PBMCs. This rearrangement joins TRBV5-1 to TRBJ1-2; D unclear. The sequence derives from a man between 18 and 29 years old in good health and CMV-seropositive. CDR3 in DNA: TGCGCCAGCAGCCCTGGTCGGGTCTACCCCTATGGCTACACCTTC. Amino acid sequence: CASSPGRVYPYGYTF.